This entry features one TCR beta chain sequence. The V and J ends lost 5 bases and 7 bases respectively, with 12 bases between them. CDR1 is SGHAT, CDR2 FQNNGV, per germline. This CDR3 contains 12 residues. The sample originates from a study of blood T cell repertoires in COVID-19. The repertoire was sequenced with immunoSEQ multiplex PCR; TCRdb's copy has only in-frame clones and lacks some. The data show roughly 230,000 clones, approximately 84% seen once. Sequencing used PBMCs or T cells enriched from blood (not recorded which). The sequence came from a man aged 50 or older who had recovered from COVID-19. The rearrangement joins TRBV11-2 to TRBJ2-7, with D perhaps matching TRBD1 (6 bases). For the CDR3, the DNA is TGTGCCAGCAGCCTTAAGGGGGTGGAGCAGTACTTC. This sequence encodes CASSLKGVEQYF.